The rows below give T cell receptor beta chains drawn from one sample of a study of T cells in Graves' hyperthyroidism and ophthalmopathy. Each CDR3 protein is one row after TCRdb ran MiXCR on the multiplex PCR reads. The sample shows approximately 430,000 distinct CDR3 sequences, roughly 14% of them seen only once. Sequencing used blood. These receptors were collected from a man between 18 and 29 years old with Graves' ophthalmopathy. The CDR3 runs from the conserved cysteine through the conserved F or W. A D gene is named only where the DNA matches it firmly. Clone size is shown for a subset of rows, as once, few, many or a class of expanded clone.

clone size: many
V gene: TRBV11-2
D gene: TRBD2
CDR3 protein: CASSLFSGGAYNEQFF

clone size: few
V gene: TRBV4-2
D gene: TRBD1
CDR3 protein: CASSQTQGVGYEQYF

clone size: few
V gene: TRBV27
D gene: TRBD1
CDR3 protein: CAGSFGTGQFEQYF

clone size: NA
V gene: TRBV5-1
D gene: NA
CDR3 protein: CASSHGPGRSSGANVLTF

clone size: many
V gene: TRBV5-8
D gene: NA
CDR3 protein: CASHRYSEAFF

clone size: many
V gene: TRBV5-1
D gene: TRBD1
CDR3 protein: CASNLGTDYEQYF

clone size: many
V gene: TRBV11-2
D gene: NA
CDR3 protein: CASSLGTALEAFF

clone size: few
V gene: TRBV20-1
D gene: NA
CDR3 protein: CSANSNLYYPESGYTF

clone size: many
V gene: TRBV9
D gene: TRBD2
CDR3 protein: CASSVLGASGGSTDTQYF

clone size: few
V gene: TRBV5-1
D gene: TRBD2
CDR3 protein: CASSFSGAPDPRELFF

clone size: few
V gene: TRBV4-1
D gene: NA
CDR3 protein: CASSQDLGWGEQFF

clone size: many
V gene: TRBV7-2
D gene: TRBD1
CDR3 protein: CASSYPGQGFLREQFF

clone size: once
V gene: TRBV20-1
D gene: TRBD2
CDR3 protein: CSARGRSGTSGSGEQYF

clone size: many
V gene: TRBV18
D gene: NA
CDR3 protein: CASSPPSDQETQYF

clone size: NA
V gene: TRBV19
D gene: NA
CDR3 protein: CASSIWTEYGYTF

clone size: NA
V gene: TRBV6-2/TRBV6-3
D gene: NA
CDR3 protein: CASSWRMEGTEALF

clone size: many
V gene: TRBV3-1
D gene: TRBD2
CDR3 protein: CASSNPFSGKFYEQYF

clone size: few
V gene: TRBV14
D gene: NA
CDR3 protein: CASSQGLGRSRSEQYF

clone size: few
V gene: TRBV29-1
D gene: NA
CDR3 protein: CSVEDHERAQYF

clone size: many
V gene: TRBV29-1
D gene: TRBD1
CDR3 protein: CSVDTGVSNYGYTF

clone size: many
V gene: TRBV20-1
D gene: TRBD1
CDR3 protein: CSARGQYNEQFF

clone size: many
V gene: TRBV30
D gene: NA
CDR3 protein: CAWSSGGGNEQFF

clone size: NA
V gene: TRBV11-2
D gene: TRBD1
CDR3 protein: CASSSGQGDQPQHF

clone size: many
V gene: TRBV27
D gene: NA
CDR3 protein: CASNTPLRGNEQFF

clone size: many
V gene: TRBV20-1
D gene: NA
CDR3 protein: CSARPYRENTEAFF

clone size: NA
V gene: TRBV6-1
D gene: NA
CDR3 protein: CASRAVAQYF

clone size: many
V gene: TRBV29-1
D gene: NA
CDR3 protein: CSVRDLGLYGYTF

clone size: NA
V gene: TRBV20-1
D gene: TRBD1
CDR3 protein: CSASAGTGNQETQYF

clone size: few
V gene: TRBV10-1
D gene: TRBD2
CDR3 protein: CASGIKRGWEDTQYF

clone size: NA
V gene: TRBV20-1
D gene: TRBD2
CDR3 protein: CSARDHRAGDTGELFF

clone size: NA
V gene: TRBV4-2
D gene: TRBD2
CDR3 protein: CASSQTSLTDTQYF

clone size: NA
V gene: TRBV19
D gene: NA
CDR3 protein: CASSFTMNTEAFF

clone size: many
V gene: TRBV28
D gene: NA
CDR3 protein: CASSFNGNTGELFF

clone size: few
V gene: TRBV19
D gene: TRBD1
CDR3 protein: CASIEGTGRSNQPQHF

clone size: many
V gene: TRBV20-1
D gene: TRBD2
CDR3 protein: CSATSGRGDTQYF

clone size: NA
V gene: TRBV5-6
D gene: TRBD1
CDR3 protein: CASSWGQELSGELFF

clone size: few
V gene: TRBV7-9
D gene: NA
CDR3 protein: CASSLASAGPYEQYF

clone size: many
V gene: TRBV3-1
D gene: TRBD1
CDR3 protein: CASYPGQGGEQYF

clone size: many
V gene: TRBV7-9
D gene: TRBD2
CDR3 protein: CASSLGRRGAIPYEQYF

clone size: many
V gene: TRBV7-9
D gene: TRBD2
CDR3 protein: CASSLAGGTPVNEQYF

clone size: many
V gene: TRBV6-5
D gene: NA
CDR3 protein: CASSYAGTANTEAFF

clone size: many
V gene: TRBV6-1
D gene: NA
CDR3 protein: CASSYNRGAETQYF

clone size: many
V gene: TRBV5-1
D gene: NA
CDR3 protein: CASRMYMNTEAFF

clone size: many
V gene: TRBV6-2/TRBV6-3
D gene: TRBD1
CDR3 protein: CASTHGGTGGEFEAFF

clone size: few
V gene: TRBV18
D gene: NA
CDR3 protein: CASCDRAEGTFGYTF

clone size: many
V gene: TRBV7-2
D gene: NA
CDR3 protein: CASSRPTVPYGYTF

clone size: NA
V gene: TRBV27
D gene: TRBD1
CDR3 protein: CASSGTAITGELFF

clone size: NA
V gene: TRBV29-1
D gene: TRBD1
CDR3 protein: CSAGTGWSSYEQYF

clone size: many
V gene: TRBV12-3/TRBV12-4
D gene: NA
CDR3 protein: CASSYYGGAGNEQFF

clone size: many
V gene: TRBV30
D gene: TRBD1
CDR3 protein: CAWTWTGGLQETQYF